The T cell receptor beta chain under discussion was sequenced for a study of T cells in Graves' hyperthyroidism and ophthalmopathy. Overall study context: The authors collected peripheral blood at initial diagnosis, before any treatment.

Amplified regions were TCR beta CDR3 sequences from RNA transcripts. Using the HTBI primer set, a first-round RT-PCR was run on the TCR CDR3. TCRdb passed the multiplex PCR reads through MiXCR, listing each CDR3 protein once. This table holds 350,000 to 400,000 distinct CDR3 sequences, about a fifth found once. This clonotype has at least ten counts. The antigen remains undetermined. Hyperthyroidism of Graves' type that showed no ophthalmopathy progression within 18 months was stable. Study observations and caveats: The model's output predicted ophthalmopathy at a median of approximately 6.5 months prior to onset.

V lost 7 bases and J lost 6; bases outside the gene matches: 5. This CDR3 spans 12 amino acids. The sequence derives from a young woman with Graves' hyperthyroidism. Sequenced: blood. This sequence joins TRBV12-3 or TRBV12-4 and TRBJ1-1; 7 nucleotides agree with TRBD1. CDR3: CASTQGGAEAFF. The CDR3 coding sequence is TGTGCCAGCACCCAGGGGGGCGCTGAAGCTTTCTTT.